The sample holds many counts of the clone carrying this TCR beta chain. The antigen is unknown. Building of the TCR beta libraries involved iRepertoire HTBI primers and Arm-PCR of CDR3 regions. TCRdb ran MiXCR on the multiplex PCR reads and lists one entry per CDR3 protein. This sample has fewer than 500,000 distinct CDR3 sequences, with 15% to 20% found just once. Regarding time point: newly diagnosed GD, antithyroid drugs for less than 3 months. After RNA was extracted from PBMCs, the TCR library was made from it. A blood draw put about 8.2 milliliters of peripheral blood into EDTA tubes. This sample is part of a study of regulatory T cells in long-lasting Graves disease. Looked up from germline, CDR1 is SGHAT and CDR2 is FQNNGV. The CDR3 extends over 14 amino acids. The J segment lost 9 bases and the V segment lost 3 bases, leaving 3 bases of the junction unmatched. Overall study results and limits: TRBV28, TRBJ1-2 and TRBJ2-5 were segments that persistent disease favored.

These data also featured in a second study, about T cells in Graves' hyperthyroidism and ophthalmopathy. That work contributes: Lactation, pregnancy, other autoimmune disease or uncontrolled infection excluded patients. In blood, most of the thyroid clonotypes expanded above 0.001 were also present.

The chain is built from TRBV11-2 and TRBJ2-1, with TRBD2 identical over 12 bases. This TCR came from a man in his forties with Graves disease. Sample: peripheral blood mononuclear cells (PBMCs), taken at new diagnosis, from a patient treated with antithyroid drugs. This chain's CDR3 is CASSFWTSGTEQFF. DNA of the CDR3: TGTGCCAGCAGCTTTTGGACTAGCGGGACTGAGCAGTTCTTC.